These T cell receptor beta chains were read from a single sample in a study of CXCR3-negative and CXCR3-positive naive CD8 T cells. Using the 5' RACE reads, TCRdb records one entry per CDR3 protein without DNA. The specimen's table records 70,000 to 100,000 distinct CDR3 sequences. The sequencing input was naive CXCR3- CD8+ T cells from blood. The receptors were sampled from a human donor in good health. Some clones in this sample may be carry-over from other donors' samples. Both conserved end residues are part of each CDR3.

TRBJ2-4	TRBV28	14	CASSSPPDMSIQYF
TRBJ2-7	TRBV12-3/TRBV12-4	14	CASSFVLNSYEQYF
TRBJ2-2	TRBV6-6	16	CASSYPGQTHLGELFF
TRBJ1-1	TRBV4-3	15	CASSQEWLMNTEAFF
TRBJ1-5	TRBV6-6	14	CASSYWALNQPQHF
TRBJ1-5	TRBV7-4	15	CASSQQDGPNQPQHF
TRBJ2-7	TRBV20-1	13	CSAPDREAGEQYF
TRBJ2-1	TRBV29-1	15	CSVRGQGASYNEQFF
TRBJ1-2	TRBV7-3	13	CASSFGQGYGYTF
TRBJ2-5	TRBV7-8	18	CASSLERGGPLVQETQYF
TRBJ2-3	TRBV20-1	17	CSASSNRGGPITDTQYF
TRBJ2-7	TRBV5-1	14	CASSLESGLYEQYF
TRBJ2-7	TRBV12-3/TRBV12-4	14	CASSFGVGDYEQYF
TRBJ2-1	TRBV12-3/TRBV12-4	16	CASSPPFNRSYNEQFF
TRBJ2-7	TRBV5-6	15	CASSFSGDYSYEQYF
TRBJ1-2	TRBV18	15	CASSPSEGQEYGYTF
TRBJ2-2	TRBV27	13	CASSSRATGELFF
TRBJ2-5	TRBV5-1	12	CASSLEWETQYF
TRBJ1-1	TRBV29-1	12	CSVEQGQPEAFF
TRBJ2-1	TRBV29-1	12	CSAWTEDNEQFF
TRBJ2-5	TRBV29-1	14	CSVHEASYQETQYF